The clone carrying this T cell receptor (beta chain) has a handful of counts. The antigen remains unidentified. The sample carries other DNA sequences with the same CDR3. These data belong to a study of beta chain features in type 1 diabetes. Expressed TCRB transcripts were sequenced after all isolated RNA was converted to cDNA. Here immunoSEQ multiplex PCR was the method, and the copy in TCRdb shows in-frame clones only, minus some. The sample holds roughly 220,000 clones, 16% seen once. Study results and limitations: TCRB CDR3 length was moderately but significantly reduced in all four CD4+ subsets of Type 1 diabetes patients.

With 5 bases removed from V and 2 bases from J, the gap between germline ends came to 9 bases. This CDR3 has 12 residues. From germline, CDR1 is SQVTM and CDR2 ANQGSEA. The chain links TRBV29-1 to TRBJ1-2; D call uncertain. Sequencing used naive CD4+ T cells from blood. The receptor was derived from a man aged 25 to 40 with type 1 diabetes. The CDR3 bases are TGCAGCGTTCGGACGGGAAACTATGGCTACACCTTC. Translation: CSVRTGNYGYTF.